Listed below are T cell receptor beta chains from one sample, sequenced in a study of beta chain features in type 1 diabetes. Assay used: immunoSEQ multiplex PCR; TCRdb lists only in-frame clones, some missing. This sample has some 370,000 clones; around 10% occur once, and the top ten carry about 0.64%. The sequencing input was central memory CD4+ T cells from blood. Receptor source: a man younger than 45 with type 1 diabetes. CDR3s include the opening cysteine and the closing phenylalanine or tryptophan. D genes are given only for firm matches. Rows give clone size only sometimes, using once, few, many, or a class for an expanded clone.

J: TRBJ2-7
V: TRBV25-1
D: TRBD1
size: many
DNA: TGTGCCAGCAGCAAAGGGACAGACGAGCAGTACTTC
CDR3: CASSKGTDEQYF

J: TRBJ2-3
V: TRBV7-9
D: -
size: few
DNA: TGCGCCAGCAGCCAAGGGACGCAGCTCAGCACAGATACGCAGTATTTT
CDR3: CASSQGTQLSTDTQYF

J: TRBJ2-7
V: TRBV4-1
D: -
size: -
DNA: TGTGCCAGCAGCCATGGGCAGGGAGACTACGAGCAGTACTTC
CDR3: CASSHGQGDYEQYF

J: TRBJ2-7
V: TRBV28
D: TRBD1
size: -
DNA: TGTGCCAGCAGTGTAACAGGGGGCGGACACGAGCAGTACTTC
CDR3: CASSVTGGGHEQYF

J: TRBJ2-7
V: TRBV14
D: TRBD1
size: few
DNA: TGTGCCAGCAGCCCCGACAGGGTGAGCTCCTACGAGCAGTACTTC
CDR3: CASSPDRVSSYEQYF

J: TRBJ2-5
V: TRBV7-6
D: -
size: -
DNA: TGTGCCAGCAGCTTATTTCAGGAGACCCAGTACTTC
CDR3: CASSLFQETQYF

J: TRBJ2-1
V: TRBV5-1
D: TRBD1
size: few
DNA: TGCGCCAGCAGACCACCCGGGACAGGGAACAATGAGCAGTTCTTC
CDR3: CASRPPGTGNNEQFF

J: TRBJ1-2
V: TRBV6-1
D: -
size: -
DNA: TGTGCCAGCAGTGGGGGGGCTAGAGGCTACACCTTC
CDR3: CASSGGARGYTF

J: TRBJ1-2
V: TRBV11-2
D: -
size: -
DNA: TGTGCCAGCACCACCCTGAAGGGGAGAGAAGGGTATGGCTACACCTTC
CDR3: CASTTLKGREGYGYTF

J: TRBJ2-1
V: TRBV18
D: -
size: -
DNA: TGTGCCAGCTCACCCAGGGGTGATGAGCAGTTCTTC
CDR3: CASSPRGDEQFF

J: TRBJ2-1
V: TRBV13
D: TRBD2
size: -
DNA: TGTGCCAGCAGCTTAGGGGTCGATGCTAGCGGGAGAGGGGATGAGCAGTTCTTC
CDR3: CASSLGVDASGRGDEQFF

J: TRBJ2-7
V: TRBV5-6
D: -
size: few
DNA: TGTGCCAGCAGCTTGGATGGGAGCTTCACCTCCTACGAGCAGTACTTC
CDR3: CASSLDGSFTSYEQYF

J: TRBJ2-2
V: TRBV7-6
D: -
size: few
DNA: TGTGCCAGCAGCCGTAGAGGGGTCGGGGAGCTGTTTTTT
CDR3: CASSRRGVGELFF

J: TRBJ1-5
V: TRBV7-2
D: -
size: few
DNA: TGTGCCAGCAGCTTAAAGTCACAGGCTAATCAGCCCCAGCATTTT
CDR3: CASSLKSQANQPQHF

J: TRBJ2-1
V: TRBV11-3
D: TRBD1
size: -
DNA: TGTGCCAGCAGCAGGGACAGTGTATCCAATGAGCAGTTCTTC
CDR3: CASSRDSVSNEQFF

J: TRBJ2-7
V: TRBV5-6
D: TRBD1
size: -
DNA: TGTGCCAGCAGCATCGGGACAGGGGACGAGCAGTACTTC
CDR3: CASSIGTGDEQYF

J: TRBJ2-4
V: TRBV5-1
D: TRBD1
size: -
DNA: TGCGCCAGCAGTCCGACAGGGGGATCCGCCAAAAACATTCAGTACTTC
CDR3: CASSPTGGSAKNIQYF

J: TRBJ2-5
V: TRBV9
D: TRBD1
size: many
DNA: TGTGCCAGCAGCAGGGACAGTATTCAAGAGACCCAGTACTTC
CDR3: CASSRDSIQETQYF

J: TRBJ1-3
V: TRBV7-2
D: -
size: -
DNA: TGTGCCAGCAGCGCCCGCCTCGGGACAAAAGGAAACACCATATATTTT
CDR3: CASSARLGTKGNTIYF

J: TRBJ2-2
V: TRBV7-8
D: -
size: few
DNA: TGTGCCAGCAGTGGCTCCAGGGACCAAACCCGGGAGCTGTTTTTT
CDR3: CASSGSRDQTRELFF